This T cell receptor beta chain was captured in a study of blood T cell repertoires in COVID-19. Enrolled through a virtual design, the participants were between roughly 18 and 90 years of age and came from about two dozen US areas. Participant reports of clinical history set cohort assignment. V was clipped by 5 bases and J by 6 bases, with 19 bases between them. There are 15 residues in the CDR3. CDR1 is SGHRS, CDR2 YFSETQ, per germline. TCRdb keeps only in-frame clones here, not all; method: immunoSEQ multiplex PCR. The sample includes hundreds of thousands of clones, nearly 90% of them seen just once.

The V call is TRBV5-1, the J call TRBJ2-3, with D perhaps matching TRBD2 (5 bases). The sample consisted of PBMCs or T cells enriched from blood (not recorded which). This receptor was obtained from a man aged 25-45 years who had been exposed to COVID-19. This chain's CDR3 is CASSPPGISTDTQYF. The CDR3 region has the DNA TGCGCCAGCAGTCCTCCCGGGATCTCTACTGATACGCAGTATTTT.